The T cell receptor beta chain described here comes from a study of cytomegalovirus exposure and HLA in healthy donors. Study in general: Around 80 million unique TCRs from HLA-typed donors were held in an early data release. Regarding the study as a whole: In a later analysis, TCR beta V- and J-gene trimming showed a link to a missense DCLRE1C variant. Previously analyzed data showed that most TCR beta V segments were productive at a frequency of about 90% or about 30%. Most likely, a cluster of highly shared sequence variants arose as a sequencing artifact.

Note on this clone: Its specificity is not known.

Researchers ran the PCR with 60 Vbeta and 13 Jbeta primers. Sequencing was performed with immunoSEQ multiplex PCR; in TCRdb, only in-frame clones are kept and a portion is missing. The sample yields 200,000 to 300,000 clones, about four fifths seen once. The CDR3 has 15 amino acids. CDR1 and CDR2 from the germline V gene are SEHNR and FQNEAQ (reference sequence). J gave up 6 bases and V 1 base, and 8 bases lay outside the gene matches. The sequence was collected from a woman between 35 and 50 years old in good health and CMV-seropositive. Specimen: PBMCs. The chain couples TRBV7-9 to TRBJ1-2; TRBD1 matches 7 bases. The DNA of the CDR3 is TGTGCCAGCAGCTTAGGGTTTCCAGGGGGTAATGGCTACACCTTC. As protein: CASSLGFPGGNGYTF. The full variable domain, its missing parts supplied by reference TRBV7-9 and TRBJ1-2, is DTGVSQNPRHKITKRGQNVTFRCDPISEHNRLYWYRQTLGQGPEFLTYFQNEAQLEKSRLLSDRFSAERPKGSFSTLEIQRTEQGDSAMYLCASSLGFPGGNGYTFGSGTRLTVV.